A single sample is the source of the 32 T cell receptor beta chains below, sequenced in a study of blood T cells in healthy people across ages (dated by TCRdb to between 2014 and 2016). Library method: 5' RACE. For sequencing, an Illumina HiSeq 2500 was employed. A second PCR of about 7 to 12 cycles was run with a J-beta primer mix and a sample-barcoded 5' primer. TCRdb took the public reads, trimmed them with fastp at Q25, ran MiXCR for clone calling and kept in-frame beta chains. One record per CDR3 amino acid sequence lists the most common genes and DNA. For this sample there are 700,000 to 850,000 distinct CDR3 sequences; approximately 55% appear just once. Clones ranked in the top ten supply approximately 40% of the sample. Sample: blood. The receptors stem from a man older than 75 in good health.

A few counts support this clonotype. The chain has TRBV27 and TRBJ2-7; D perhaps matches TRBD2 (6 bases). There are 13 residues in the CDR3. Germline V CDR1 and CDR2: MNHEY, SMNVEV (reference sequence). The V end was cut by 5 bases, the J end by 5 bases, with 13 bases between. The DNA of the CDR3 is TGTGCCAGCAGTGTATACGGAGGGAACGAGCAGTACTTC. Encoded protein: CASSVYGGNEQYF.

V gene TRBV27 combines with J gene TRBJ2-1, with a tentative D call TRBD1 (5 bases). The J call may be mistaken, given a closer DNA end match to TRBJ2-7. Germline V gene data show CDR1 as MNHEY and CDR2 as SMNVEV (reference sequence). This CDR3 comprises 14 residues. CDR3 coding DNA: TGTGCCAGCAGCCCCCTGACAGTGGTCGGGGAGCAGTACTTC. It yields the protein CASSPLTVVGEQYF.

This chain joins TRBV7-3 and TRBJ2-4; D not resolved. The DNA matches TRBJ2-7 better at its end, which makes the J call doubtful. The germline V gene encodes CDR1 SGHTA and CDR2 FQGTGA. The CDR3 loop spans 16 amino acids. CDR3 protein: CASSLSPAATSYEQYF. The CDR3 DNA is TGTGCCAGCAGCTTAAGTCCAGCTGCGACCTCCTACGAGCAGTACTTC.

This clonotype was counted only a few times. The rearrangement links TRBV28 to TRBJ2-3; D not resolved. The CDR3 has 15 residues. Germline CDR1 is MDHEN and CDR2 is SYDVKM. V was pared by 4 bases and J by 0 bases, with 11 bases between. In DNA form, the CDR3 reads TGTGCCAGCAGTTCCTACAGTGCAAGCACAGATACGCAGTATTTT. Amino acids: CASSSYSASTDTQYF.

The rearrangement joins TRBV5-1 to TRBJ2-7; D not resolved. V was cut by 4 bases and J by 0 bases, with 11 bases left in between. CDR1 SGHRS and CDR2 YFSETQ come from the germline V gene. This CDR3 is 14 amino acids long. The CDR3 spells CASSVSTVSYEQYF. CDR3 nucleotide sequence: TGCGCCAGCAGCGTGTCAACCGTCTCCTACGAGCAGTACTTC.

The chain joins TRBV20-1 to TRBJ2-7; weak D call: TRBD2 (5 bases). Trimming removed 3 bases at V and 0 bases at J, with 9 bases between. From germline, CDR1 is DFQATT and CDR2 SNEGSKA (reference sequence). The CDR3 sequence is 13 residues long. For the CDR3, the DNA is TGCAGTGCTAGTCTCCGGGGCTCCTACGAGCAGTACTTC. This encodes CSASLRGSYEQYF.

The chain has TRBV7-9 and TRBJ1-4, with D uncertain. Trimming shortened V by 3 bases and J by 8 bases, and 16 bases separated the two germline ends. CDR3 length: 15 amino acids. Germline loops: CDR1 SEHNR, CDR2 FQNEAQ (reference sequence). The CDR3 is CASSLARNGIEKLFF. The CDR3 DNA reads TGTGCCAGCAGCTTGGCACGCAACGGTATCGAAAAACTGTTTTTT.

The rearrangement uses TRBV7-2 and TRBJ2-2; D may be TRBD2 (6 bases). The germline V gene has CDR1 SGHTA and CDR2 FQGNSA. V was clipped by 8 bases and J by 4 bases, with 20 bases between them. The CDR3 runs to 16 residues. The CDR3 DNA reads as TGTGCCAGCCTCGACAGAAGGCTAGCGACCACCGGGGAGCTGTTTTTT. Translating gives CASLDRRLATTGELFF.

V is TRBV2 and J is TRBJ2-7; D is unresolved. The CDR3 length is 13 residues. CDR1 and CDR2 from the germline V gene are SNHLY and FYNNEI. V was trimmed by 6 bases and J by 6 bases, leaving 15 bases between them. For the CDR3, the DNA is TGTGCCAGCAGCGGCGGTGGGGTGGCCGAGCAGTACTTC. Translation: CASSGGGVAEQYF.

This clonotype occurred a few times. The rearrangement joins TRBV25-1 to TRBJ2-1; no clear D gene. Trimming pared 4 bases from V and 10 bases from J, leaving 11 bases between. CDR3 length: 12 residues. Looked up from germline, CDR1 is MGHDK and CDR2 is SYGVNS. The CDR3 DNA is TGTGCCAGCAGTGTGGTATACGGGGAGCAGTTCTTC. This encodes CASSVVYGEQFF.

The V and J genes are TRBV12-3 or TRBV12-4 and TRBJ1-5; 8 bases align to TRBD1. J lost 7 bases, V lost 5 bases, and 16 bases had no gene match. The CDR3 extends over 17 amino acids. The CDR3 is CASSDFGTGGARQPQHF. The CDR3 region has the DNA TGTGCCAGCAGTGACTTTGGGACAGGAGGCGCGAGACAGCCCCAGCATTTT.

The genes are TRBV7-2 and TRBJ2-3, with D tentatively TRBD2 (6 bases). Trimming shortened V by 5 bases and J by 2 bases, and 11 bases separated the two germline ends. The CDR3 has 14 residues. Germline CDR1 and CDR2: SGHTA and FQGNSA. The CDR3 DNA reads as TGTGCCAGCAGCATTAGCGGTTACACAGATACGCAGTATTTT. This sequence encodes CASSISGYTDTQYF. Variable domain in full (rest from reference TRBV7-2 and TRBJ2-3): GAGVSQSPSNKVTEKGKDVELRCDPISGHTALYWYRQSLGQGLEFLIYFQGNSAPDKSGLPSDRFSAERTGGSVSTLTIQRTQQEDSAVYLCASSISGYTDTQYFGPGTRLTVL.

With respect to this clonotype: At one boundary the junction diverges from the germline segment, which might be a read error. The chain employs TRBV20-1 and TRBJ2-1, with TRBD1 matching 10 bases. The germline V gene encodes CDR1 DFQATT and CDR2 SNEGSKA (reference sequence). This CDR3 comprises 16 residues. This CDR3 is CRAMGPPGQGYNEQFF. CDR3 DNA sequence: TGCCGTGCCATGGGTCCCCCGGGACAGGGGTACAATGAGCAGTTCTTC.

The chain has TRBV5-5 and TRBJ2-2; the D gene is possibly TRBD2 (6 bases). This CDR3 contains 16 residues. Germline loops: CDR1 SGHKS, CDR2 YYEKEE (reference sequence). The V gene lost 2 bases and the J gene lost 5 bases, with 16 bases spanning the gap. Here the CDR3 reads CASSFIGGSGTGELFF. The DNA of the CDR3 is TGTGCCAGCAGCTTCATCGGAGGGAGTGGGACCGGGGAGCTGTTTTTT.

This clonotype turned up a few times. The chain employs TRBV7-2 and TRBJ2-7, with D perhaps matching TRBD1 (6 bases). The CDR3 totals 14 residues. Germline CDR1 reads SGHTA; CDR2 reads FQGNSA. V was clipped by 5 bases and J by 6 bases, with 17 bases between them. This CDR3 is CASSPGTSLIEQYF. The CDR3 DNA reads as TGTGCCAGCAGCCCGGGGACAAGCCTTATCGAGCAGTACTTC.

The count of this clonotype is one. This chain's CDR3 is CASSQEGRFHHEQYF. As DNA, the CDR3 is TGCGCCAGCAGCCAAGAAGGCAGGTTCCACCACGAGCAGTACTTC. V is TRBV4-1 and J is TRBJ2-4; no clear D. With the DNA end fitting TRBJ2-7 better, the J assignment may be wrong. Germline CDR1 MGHRA, CDR2 YSYEKL. The CDR3 loop spans 15 amino acids.

The chain carries TRBV3-1 and TRBJ2-1; 9 bases align to TRBD2. The J call may be faulty, since TRBJ2-7 better matches the DNA end. CDR3 length: 19 amino acids. Germline loops: CDR1 LGHDT, CDR2 YNNKEL (reference sequence). CDR3: CASSQDLGLAGFPYNEQYF. As DNA, the CDR3 is TGTGCCAGCAGCCAAGACCTCGGGCTAGCGGGATTCCCCTACAATGAGCAGTACTTC.

CDR3 coding DNA: TGCAGTGCTATATCGATAGCCCCCTACAATGAGCAGTTCTTC. This translates into CSAISIAPYNEQFF. V is TRBV20-1 and J is TRBJ2-1; no clear D gene. The CDR3 is 14 residues long. Germline V gene sequence: CDR1 DFQATT, CDR2 SNEGSKA (reference sequence). Trimming pared 4 bases from V and 2 bases from J, leaving 12 bases between.

The chain recombines TRBV11-2 with TRBJ2-4; 7 bases agree with TRBD1. Trimming at V came to 4 bases and at J to 11 bases, leaving 8 bases not matched to a gene. Germline V CDR1 and CDR2: SGHAT, FQNNGV. CDR3 length: 13 residues. CDR3 region: CASSSGTVRFQYF. The DNA for the CDR3 is TGTGCCAGCAGCTCCGGGACAGTGAGGTTTCAGTACTTC. The full variable domain, completed using reference TRBV11-2 and TRBJ2-4, is EAGVAQSPRYKIIEKRQSVAFWCNPISGHATLYWYQQILGQGPKLLIQFQNNGVVDDSQLPKDRFSAERLKGVDSTLKIQPAKLEDSAVYLCASSSGTVRFQYFGAGTRLSVL.

This sequence joins TRBV9 and TRBJ2-1; 9 nucleotides agree with TRBD2. J lost 2 bases, V lost 2 bases, and 5 bases had no gene match. Germline CDR1 SGDLS, CDR2 YYNGEE. The CDR3 extends over 16 amino acids. CDR3 residues: CASSVASGTTYNEQFF. CDR3 coding DNA: TGTGCCAGCAGCGTGGCTAGCGGGACCACCTACAATGAGCAGTTCTTC. Supplemented by reference TRBV9 and TRBJ2-1, the full variable domain reads DSGVTQTPKHLITATGQRVTLRCSPRSGDLSVYWYQQSLDQGLQFLIQYYNGEERAKGNILERFSAQQFPDLHSELNLSSLELGDSALYFCASSVASGTTYNEQFFGPGTRLTVL.

This clonotype was detected only a few times. The chain has TRBV6-1 and TRBJ2-5, with a tentative D call TRBD1 (6 bases). Germline-derived CDR1 and CDR2 are MNHNS and SASEGT. The CDR3 extends over 13 amino acids. Deletions cut 8 bases from V and 1 base from J, with 11 bases between. The CDR3 nucleotides are TGTGCCAGCCAACGAGGGGGCCAAGAGACCCAGTACTTC. Translating gives CASQRGGQETQYF.

In this sample, this clonotype turned up once. The chain combines TRBV20-1 with TRBJ1-5; D remains ambiguous. V lost 3 bases and J lost 3, with 9 bases in between. CDR3 length: 13 residues. The germline V gene has CDR1 DFQATT and CDR2 SNEGSKA (reference sequence). CDR3 bases: TGCAGTGCTAGTTCAGATAACAATCAGCCCCAGCATTTT. The encoded protein is CSASSDNNQPQHF.

The rearrangement links TRBV28 to TRBJ1-1, with unresolved D. Between the trimmed V and J ends, which lost 1 base and 1 base, there was a span of 7 bases. This CDR3 contains 14 residues. The germline V gene encodes CDR1 MDHEN and CDR2 SYDVKM. The CDR3 protein is CASSLFGENTEAFF. The CDR3 nucleotides read TGTGCCAGCAGTTTATTTGGGGAGAACACTGAAGCTTTCTTT.

Here the CDR3 DNA reads TGCAGCTCGCGACAGGACAGGGGGGCTGGAGGCTACACCTTC. Its translation: CSSRQDRGAGGYTF. The rearrangement uses TRBV29-1 and TRBJ1-2; 10 nucleotides align to TRBD1. The CDR3 is made up of 14 amino acids. The V gene's germline CDR1 is SQVTM and CDR2 ANQGSEA. J gave up 8 bases and V 8 bases, and 14 bases lay outside the gene matches.

This rearrangement joins TRBV5-1 to TRBJ2-7; 10 nucleotides agree with TRBD2. CDR1 and CDR2 (germline): SGHRS, YFSETQ. The trim removed 0 bases at V and 1 base at J, leaving 7 bases unmatched. The CDR3 extends over 17 amino acids. CDR3 residues: CASSLGLAGPSSYEQYF. The DNA for the CDR3 is TGCGCCAGCAGCTTGGGACTAGCGGGTCCATCATCCTACGAGCAGTACTTC.

The rearrangement uses TRBV4-1 and TRBJ1-6; D uncertain. This CDR3 has 16 amino acids. CDR1 and CDR2 (germline): MGHRA, YSYEKL. V was pared by 1 base and J by 7 bases, with 14 bases between. The CDR3 DNA follows: TGCGCCAGCAGCCAAGCACTCGGGGTACAGAATTCACCCCTCCACTTT. Its protein product is CASSQALGVQNSPLHF.

CDR3 sequence: CASSFNQGRLLEQFF. CDR3 coding DNA: TGTGCCAGCAGTTTTAACCAGGGGCGGTTACTTGAGCAGTTCTTC. V is TRBV27 and J is TRBJ2-1, with D perhaps matching TRBD1 (6 bases). V was pared by 3 bases and J by 9 bases, with 18 bases between. Germline CDR1 reads MNHEY; CDR2 reads SMNVEV (reference sequence). This CDR3 is 15 amino acids long.

This chain links TRBV20-1 with TRBJ1-5, with D perhaps TRBD1 (6 bases). Germline assignment: CDR1 DFQATT and CDR2 SNEGSKA (reference sequence). This CDR3 comprises 14 residues. V was shortened by 6 bases and J by 2 bases, with 14 bases between the two germline ends. The CDR3 DNA reads as TGCAGTGCGGAACTTCAGGGGCGCAATCAGCCCCAGCATTTT. It encodes CSAELQGRNQPQHF.

This clonotype has more than one count but fewer than ten. The chain carries TRBV12-3 or TRBV12-4 and TRBJ2-6, with D unclear. The CDR3 consists of 16 residues. V was pared by 6 bases and J by 0 bases, with 12 bases between. The CDR3 sequence: CASRLGRISGANVLTF. CDR3 nucleotide sequence: TGTGCCAGCAGGCTCGGACGGATCTCTGGGGCCAACGTCCTGACTTTC.

The CDR3, as DNA: TGTGCCAGCAGCGTAACCGAGGGCCCGGGGCGGGGAGCCTACGAGCAGTACTTC. Its translation is CASSVTEGPGRGAYEQYF. The J gene is TRBJ2-7, the V gene TRBV7-2, with D possibly being TRBD2 (6 bases). V gave up 5 bases and J gave up 2 bases, with 25 bases separating them. CDR1 SGHTA and CDR2 FQGNSA come from the germline V gene. The CDR3 is 18 residues long.

The chain recombines TRBV7-2 with TRBJ2-5; TRBD1 agrees at 8 bases. From germline, CDR1 is SGHTA and CDR2 FQGNSA. The CDR3 covers 15 residues. Trimming took 1 base from V and 4 from J; bases not matched to a gene: 5. The CDR3 reads CASSLGPGGVETQYF. CDR3 in DNA: TGTGCCAGCAGCTTAGGTCCAGGGGGCGTAGAGACCCAGTACTTC.

The V call is TRBV9, the J call TRBJ2-3; 7 nucleotides line up with TRBD2. The CDR3 sequence is 15 residues long. V trimming: 4 bases; J trimming: 5 bases; junction bases outside the gene matches: 10. Germline V lookup: CDR1 SGDLS, CDR2 YYNGEE. CDR3 protein: CASSPRGSALDTQYF. CDR3 DNA: TGTGCCAGCAGCCCCCGCGGGAGTGCCCTAGATACGCAGTATTTT.